The 3 T cell receptor beta chains presented below share a single source sample, sequenced in a study of blood T cell repertoires in COVID-19. Clones were sequenced by immunoSEQ multiplex PCR, and TCRdb holds only the in-frame ones, with some missing. The sample contains about 300,000 clones, about 90% of which appear only once. The sample comprised PBMCs or T cells enriched from blood (not recorded which). Receptors were obtained from a woman in her fifties or sixties who had been exposed to COVID-19.

A few counts support this clone. This chain uses TRBV3-1 (or the pseudogene TRBV3-2) with TRBJ2-7; D is possibly TRBD2 (5 bases). The CDR3 has 14 amino acids. V was pared by 0 bases and J by 5 bases, with 11 bases between. CDR1 and CDR2 from the germline V gene are LGHDT and YNNKEL (reference sequence). The CDR3 region is CASSQEMGSHEQYF. In DNA, the CDR3 is TGTGCCAGCAGCCAAGAGATGGGGAGCCACGAGCAGTACTTC.

This sequence joins TRBV7-2 and TRBJ1-1; no clear D. The germline V gene encodes CDR1 SGHTA and CDR2 FQGNSA. This CDR3 has 15 residues. Trimming shortened V by 4 bases and J by 7 bases, and 19 bases separated the two germline ends. The CDR3 protein is CASSSYGAGILEAFF. The CDR3 coding sequence is TGTGCCAGCAGCTCTTATGGTGCGGGCATCCTTGAAGCTTTCTTT.

The rearrangement links TRBV28 to TRBJ1-2, with TRBD1 matching 8 bases. In germline, CDR1 is MDHEN, CDR2 SYDVKM. This CDR3 comprises 14 residues. The trim removed 6 bases at V and 2 bases at J, leaving 5 bases unmatched. CDR3 DNA sequence: TGTGCCAGCAGGGGAGGACAGGGAAACTATGGCTACACCTTC. Amino acids: CASRGGQGNYGYTF.